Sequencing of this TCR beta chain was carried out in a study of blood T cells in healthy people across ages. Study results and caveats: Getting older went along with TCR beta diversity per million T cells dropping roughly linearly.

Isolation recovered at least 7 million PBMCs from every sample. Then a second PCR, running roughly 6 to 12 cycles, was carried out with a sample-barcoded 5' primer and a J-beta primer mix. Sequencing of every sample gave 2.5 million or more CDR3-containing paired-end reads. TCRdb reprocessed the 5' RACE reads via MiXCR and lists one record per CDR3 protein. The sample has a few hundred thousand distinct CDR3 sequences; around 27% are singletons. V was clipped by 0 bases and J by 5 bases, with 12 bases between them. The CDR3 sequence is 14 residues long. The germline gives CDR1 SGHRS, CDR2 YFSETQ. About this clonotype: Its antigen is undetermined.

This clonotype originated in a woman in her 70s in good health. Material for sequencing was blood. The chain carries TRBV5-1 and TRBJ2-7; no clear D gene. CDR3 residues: CASSLAGRQDEQYF. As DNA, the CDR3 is TGCGCCAGCAGCTTGGCCGGAAGGCAAGACGAGCAGTACTTC. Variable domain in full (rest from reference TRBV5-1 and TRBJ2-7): KAGVTQTPRYLIKTRGQQVTLSCSPISGHRSVSWYQQTPGQGLQFLFEYFSETQRNKGNFPGRFSGRQFSNSRSEMNVSTLELGDSALYLCASSLAGRQDEQYFGPGTRLTVT.